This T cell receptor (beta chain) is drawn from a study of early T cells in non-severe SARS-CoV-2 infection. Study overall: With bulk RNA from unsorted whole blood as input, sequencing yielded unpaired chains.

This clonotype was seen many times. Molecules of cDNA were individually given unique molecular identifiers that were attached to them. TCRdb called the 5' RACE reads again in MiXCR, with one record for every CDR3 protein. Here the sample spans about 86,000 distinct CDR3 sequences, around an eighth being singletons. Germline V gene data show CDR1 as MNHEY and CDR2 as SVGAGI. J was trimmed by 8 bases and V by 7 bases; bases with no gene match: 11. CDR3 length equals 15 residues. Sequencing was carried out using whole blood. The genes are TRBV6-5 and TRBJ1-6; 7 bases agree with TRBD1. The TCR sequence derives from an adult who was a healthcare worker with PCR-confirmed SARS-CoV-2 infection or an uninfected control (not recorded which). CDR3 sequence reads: CASTLGGQRHSPLHF. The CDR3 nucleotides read TGTGCCAGCACCCTCGGGGGACAGAGACATTCACCCCTCCACTTT.